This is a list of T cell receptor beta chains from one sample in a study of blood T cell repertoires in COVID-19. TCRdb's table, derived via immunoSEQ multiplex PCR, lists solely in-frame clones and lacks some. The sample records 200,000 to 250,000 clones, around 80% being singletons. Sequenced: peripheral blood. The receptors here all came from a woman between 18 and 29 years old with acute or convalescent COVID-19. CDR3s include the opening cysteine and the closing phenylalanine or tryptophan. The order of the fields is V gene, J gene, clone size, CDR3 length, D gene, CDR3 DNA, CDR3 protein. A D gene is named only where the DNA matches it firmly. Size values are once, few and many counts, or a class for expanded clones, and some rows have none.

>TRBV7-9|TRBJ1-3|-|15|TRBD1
TGTGCCAGCAGCCTACTTACAGGGGACGGAAACACCATATATTTT
CASSLLTGDGNTIYF
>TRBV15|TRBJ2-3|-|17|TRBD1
TGTGCCACCAGCAGAGATGTCTTGGGACAGGGTTCGGATACGCAGTATTTT
CATSRDVLGQGSDTQYF
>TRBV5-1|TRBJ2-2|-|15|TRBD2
TGCGCCAGCAGCTCACTAGCGGAGAACACCGGGGAGCTGTTTTTT
CASSSLAENTGELFF
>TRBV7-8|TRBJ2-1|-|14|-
TGTGCCAGCAGCTTAGTATCCCCTAGCAATGAGCAGTTCTTC
CASSLVSPSNEQFF
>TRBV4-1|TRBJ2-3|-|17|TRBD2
TGCGCCAGCAGCCATCTCGTGACTAGCGGTAGCACAGATACGCAGTATTTT
CASSHLVTSGSTDTQYF
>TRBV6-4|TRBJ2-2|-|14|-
TGTGCCAGCATGATAGCGGCGAACACCGGGGAGCTGTTTTTT
CASMIAANTGELFF
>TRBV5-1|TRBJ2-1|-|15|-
TGCGCCAGCAGCTGGGGGACACCAACCTACAATGAGCAGTTCTTC
CASSWGTPTYNEQFF
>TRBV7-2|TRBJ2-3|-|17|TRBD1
TGTGCCAGCAGCTTAGCGAAGAGGGACAGGGACACAGATACGCAGTATTTT
CASSLAKRDRDTDTQYF
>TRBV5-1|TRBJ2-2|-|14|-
TGCGCCAGCAGCTTGGCACTTCCCACCGGGGAGCTGTTTTTT
CASSLALPTGELFF
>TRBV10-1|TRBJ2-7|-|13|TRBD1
TGCGCCAGCAGCGAAGGACAGGGTTACGAGCAGTACTTC
CASSEGQGYEQYF
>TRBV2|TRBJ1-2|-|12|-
TGTGCCAGTGCGGGGGCCAACTATGGCTACACCTTC
CASAGANYGYTF
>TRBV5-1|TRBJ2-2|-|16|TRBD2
TGCGCCAGCAGCTTGATTCTAGCGGGGGACACCGGGGAGCTGTTTTTT
CASSLILAGDTGELFF
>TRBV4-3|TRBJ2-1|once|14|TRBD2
TGCGCCAGCAGCCAAGATACTAGCGGGACTGGGCAGTTCTTC
CASSQDTSGTGQFF
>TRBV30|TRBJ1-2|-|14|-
TGTGCCTGGACACAGCAGGGGATTGGCTATGGCTACACCTTC
CAWTQQGIGYGYTF
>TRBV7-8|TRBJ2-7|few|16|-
TGTGCCAGCAGCTTAGCGAGGGGCAGGGGTACCTACGAGCAGTACTTC
CASSLARGRGTYEQYF
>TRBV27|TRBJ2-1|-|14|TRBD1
TGTGCCAGCAGTTACCGGGACAGGGGGTATGAGCAGTTCTTC
CASSYRDRGYEQFF